The 21 T cell receptor beta chains reported below all come from one sample, sequenced in a study of cytomegalovirus exposure and HLA in healthy donors. The PCR contained 60 Vbeta and 13 Jbeta primers. The data were produced by immunoSEQ multiplex PCR, yet TCRdb's version contains in-frame clones alone and is incomplete. Here the sample spans 110,000 to 150,000 clones, around 81% being singletons. Sequencing was performed on PBMCs. These receptors all come from a man between 35 and 55 years old in good health and CMV-seropositive.

The chain joins TRBV7-9 to TRBJ2-2, with TRBD2 matching over 7 bases. Trimming took 6 bases from V and 1 from J; bases not matched to a gene: 5. The CDR3 contains 15 residues. Germline CDR1 SEHNR, CDR2 FQNEAQ (reference sequence). The CDR3 DNA follows: TGTGCCAGCAGAGGGCTAGCGGAGAACACCGGGGAGCTGTTTTTT. It yields the protein CASRGLAENTGELFF.

The chain has TRBV4-2 and TRBJ1-3; D is uncertain. Trimming shortened V by 3 bases and J by 0 bases, and 12 bases separated the two germline ends. Germline-derived CDR1 and CDR2 are LGHNA and YNFKEQ. The CDR3 loop spans 16 amino acids. CDR3 sequence reads: CASSQKGGSSGNTIYF. CDR3 bases: TGTGCCAGCAGCCAGAAGGGAGGGAGCTCTGGAAACACCATATATTTT.

This clone was recorded only once. The rearrangement uses TRBV19 and TRBJ2-7; 7 nucleotides match TRBD1. The CDR3 is made up of 16 amino acids. The junction had 17 bases not matched to a gene; V was cut back by 5 bases and J by 7 bases. CDR1 LNHDA and CDR2 SQIVND come from the germline V gene (reference sequence). In DNA form, the CDR3 reads TGTGCCAGTAGTGCACAACAGGGGTCCGGAATGCGGGAGCAGTACTTC. Protein product: CASSAQQGSGMREQYF.

This clone has a handful of counts. This CDR3 reads CASSLEGIEQYF. The DNA of the CDR3 is TGCGCCAGCAGCTTGGAGGGGATTGAGCAGTACTTC. The rearrangement uses TRBV5-1 and TRBJ2-5; a possible D gene is TRBD1 (5 bases). Germline lookup yields CDR1 SGHRS and CDR2 YFSETQ. This CDR3 region has 12 residues. Trimming took 0 bases from V and 11 from J, leaving 11 bases between them.

V gene TRBV27 combines with J gene TRBJ2-7; TRBD2 aligns across 7 bases. V shed 5 bases and J 0 bases; nucleotides not matched to a gene: 7. CDR3 size: 15 residues. Germline V gene sequence: CDR1 MNHEY, CDR2 SMNVEV (reference sequence). DNA of the CDR3: TGTGCCAGCAGTCCTAGCGGAGGGAACTCCTACGAGCAGTACTTC. Residues: CASSPSGGNSYEQYF.

This chain's CDR3 is CASSLDPGQGEGTDTQYF. In DNA, the CDR3 is TGCGCCAGCAGCTTGGACCCCGGACAGGGGGAAGGCACAGATACGCAGTATTTT. The chain carries TRBV5-1 and TRBJ2-3; 10 bases are shared with TRBD1. CDR3 size: 18 residues. V shed 0 bases and J 1 base; nucleotides not matched to a gene: 8. Germline V gene lookup returns CDR1 SGHRS and CDR2 YFSETQ.

This sequence joins TRBV27 and TRBJ1-5; D gene unclear. CDR3 size: 14 residues. With 5 bases removed from V and 6 bases from J, the gap between germline ends came to 14 bases. Germline CDR1 and CDR2: MNHEY and SMNVEV (reference sequence). The CDR3 spells CASSLGGEGQPQHF. The CDR3 nucleotides read TGTGCCAGCAGTCTTGGCGGGGAAGGTCAGCCCCAGCATTTT.

V and J are TRBV5-1 and TRBJ1-6; 7 positions agree with TRBD1. Per germline, CDR1 SGHRS and CDR2 YFSETQ. The length of the CDR3 is 14 residues. The ends lost 0 bases at V and 9 bases at J; junction bases unmatched: 3. CDR3 residues: CASSLDRGLSPLHF. In DNA, the CDR3 is TGCGCCAGCAGCTTGGACAGGGGTCTTTCACCCCTCCACTTT.

The J gene is TRBJ2-5, the V gene TRBV5-1; 7 positions agree with TRBD1. This CDR3 contains 15 residues. The V and J ends lost 1 base and 4 bases, in that order; junction bases with no gene match: 7. CDR1 is SGHRS, CDR2 YFSETQ, per germline. CDR3: CASSLRTGVLETQYF. The CDR3 coding sequence is TGCGCCAGCAGCTTGAGGACAGGAGTTCTAGAGACCCAGTACTTC.

The chain joins TRBV29-1 to TRBJ2-5; the D gene is possibly TRBD2 (5 bases). With 7 bases removed from V and 4 bases from J, the gap between germline ends came to 13 bases. Germline V gene sequence: CDR1 SQVTM, CDR2 ANQGSEA. The CDR3 has 12 residues. This CDR3 reads CSAPVGRETQYF. The CDR3 DNA reads as TGCAGCGCCCCGGTGGGGAGAGAGACCCAGTACTTC.

This clone turned up a few times. CDR3 DNA sequence: TGCGCCAGCAGCTTGGAGCCGGGGAGGAATGAGCAGTTCTTC. It specifies CASSLEPGRNEQFF. J is TRBJ2-1 and V is TRBV5-1; D perhaps matches TRBD2 (6 bases). The ends were cut back, 0 bases at V and 7 bases at J, with 11 bases in the middle. CDR3 length: 14 residues. Germline V gives CDR1 SGHRS, CDR2 YFSETQ.

This clone was recorded once. The V and J genes are TRBV5-4 and TRBJ2-1, with TRBD2 matching over 12 bases. Germline loops: CDR1 SGHNT, CDR2 YYREEE (reference sequence). Trimming cost V 0 bases and J 5 bases; bases outside gene matches: 9. The CDR3 covers 18 residues. CDR3 DNA sequence: TGTGCCAGCAGCTTGGCGGGGAGACTAGCGGGGGCTCACAATGAGCAGTTCTTC. It encodes CASSLAGRLAGAHNEQFF.

The chain has TRBV2 and TRBJ1-1, with D perhaps TRBD1 (6 bases). Trimming took 6 bases from V and 0 from J, leaving 14 bases between them. The CDR3 totals 15 residues. Looked up from germline, CDR1 is SNHLY and CDR2 is FYNNEI. The CDR3 sequence: CASRVDGGLNTEAFF. The CDR3 DNA reads as TGTGCCAGCAGAGTGGACGGGGGGCTGAACACTGAAGCTTTCTTT. The full variable domain, in which reference TRBV2 and TRBJ1-1 provide the parts outside the CDR3, is EPEVTQTPSHQVTQMGQEVILRCVPISNHLYFYWYRQILGQKVEFLVSFYNNEISEKSEIFDDQFSVERPDGSNFTLKIRSTKLEDSAMYFCASRVDGGLNTEAFFGQGTRLTVV.

The chain combines TRBV4-1 with TRBJ2-7, with 10 bases lining up with TRBD2. The CDR3 consists of 18 residues. Unmatched junction bases numbered 10, after V lost 0 bases and J lost 2 bases. Germline V gene data show CDR1 as MGHRA and CDR2 as YSYEKL. For the CDR3, the DNA is TGCGCCAGCAGCCAAGATTTAATGGGACTAGCGAGGACCTACGAGCAGTACTTC. Amino acid sequence: CASSQDLMGLARTYEQYF.

The chain uses TRBV18 and TRBJ2-5, with TRBD2 matching 9 bases. This CDR3 is 18 amino acids long. Losses at the gene ends were 8 bases for V and 3 bases for J; bases not matched to a gene: 19. Germline CDR1 KGHSH, CDR2 LQKENI. CDR3 bases: TGTGCCAGCGCCTCGCTATTTTCGACTAGCGGTGAGGAAGAGACCCAGTACTTC. Protein: CASASLFSTSGEEETQYF. Drawing the rest from reference TRBV18 and TRBJ2-5, the complete variable domain is NAGVMQNPRHLVRRRGQEARLRCSPMKGHSHVYWYRQLPEEGLKFMVYLQKENIIDESGMPKERFSAEFPKEGPSILRIQQVVRGDSAAYFCASASLFSTSGEEETQYFGPGTRLLVL.

The chain recombines TRBV5-6 with TRBJ1-1; 7 bases agree with TRBD1. Germline V CDR1 and CDR2: SGHDT, YYEEEE. With V trimmed by 4 bases and J by 1 base, 10 bases remained unmatched. The CDR3 totals 16 residues. For the CDR3, the DNA is TGTGCCAGCAGCCTCTTAGAGGGGGCGAAGAACACTGAAGCTTTCTTT. This encodes CASSLLEGAKNTEAFF.

This chain uses TRBV4-1 with TRBJ2-5; D might be TRBD2 (5 bases). The V gene lost 0 bases and the J gene lost 5 bases, with 10 bases spanning the gap. The CDR3 runs to 14 residues. CDR1 and CDR2 from the germline V gene are MGHRA and YSYEKL. CDR3 coding DNA: TGCGCCAGCAGCCAAGAGACTATGAGGGAGACCCAGTACTTC. Residues: CASSQETMRETQYF.

V is TRBV28 and J is TRBJ2-7; 12 nucleotides line up with TRBD1. CDR3 length: 14 amino acids. From germline, CDR1 is MDHEN and CDR2 SYDVKM. V dropped 10 bases and J dropped 0; count of bases not matched to a gene: 4. CDR3: CAIRGQGASYEQYF. DNA for the CDR3: TGTGCCATCCGGGGACAGGGGGCCTCCTACGAGCAGTACTTC.

V and J are TRBV7-9 and TRBJ2-7; D is undetermined. The V and J ends lost 3 bases and 4 bases respectively, with 10 bases between them. Germline assignment: CDR1 SEHNR and CDR2 FQNEAQ (reference sequence). CDR3 length equals 13 residues. CDR3 DNA: TGTGCCAGCAGCTTCCCAACACAGTACGAGCAGTACTTC. As protein: CASSFPTQYEQYF.

V gene TRBV18 combines with J gene TRBJ2-7; the D gene is possibly TRBD1 (5 bases). The CDR3 has 14 amino acids. Germline V gene data show CDR1 as KGHSH and CDR2 as LQKENI. The ends were cut back, 6 bases at V and 4 bases at J, with 16 bases in the middle. The DNA for the CDR3 is TGTGCCAGCTCCTCCTTAGGAGACAGTTACGAGCAGTACTTC. Residues: CASSSLGDSYEQYF.

The CDR3 reads CASSLLAQNTEAFF. The CDR3 DNA is TGTGCCAGCAGCTTGTTAGCCCAGAACACTGAAGCTTTCTTT. The rearrangement uses TRBV5-6 and TRBJ1-1; D unresolved. The CDR3 extends over 14 amino acids. The V gene's germline CDR1 is SGHDT and CDR2 YYEEEE. Trimming shortened V by 1 base and J by 1 base, and 8 bases separated the two germline ends.